A single sample gave rise to the 5 T cell receptor beta chains below, sequenced in a study of T cell responses to AZD1222 COVID-19 vaccine. Clones were read by immunoSEQ multiplex PCR, and TCRdb kept only the in-frame ones, dropping some. The profile shows around 150,000 clones, under 95% of them singletons. Sequenced material: peripheral blood, taken on day 0 of AZD1222 vaccination. The origin of the receptors is an adult in good health.

This clone was found once. The chain carries TRBV28 and TRBJ2-1; D is perhaps TRBD2 (5 bases). Germline V gene data show CDR1 as MDHEN and CDR2 as SYDVKM. The CDR3 is 15 residues long. V was clipped by 6 bases and J by 0 bases, with 12 bases between them. The CDR3 DNA reads as TGTGCCAGCAGCCCGACTACTAGCTCCTACAATGAGCAGTTCTTC. It yields the protein CASSPTTSSYNEQFF.

This rearrangement joins TRBV9 to TRBJ1-2; 8 bases align to TRBD1. CDR1 is SGDLS and CDR2 is YYNGEE in the germline V gene. The CDR3 has 16 amino acids. V gave up 0 bases and J gave up 1 base; unmatched junction bases: 5. CDR3 amino acids: CASSVADRGVNYGYTF. CDR3 sequence (DNA): TGTGCCAGCAGCGTAGCTGACAGGGGAGTTAACTATGGCTACACCTTC. Complete variable domain (other parts from reference TRBV9 and TRBJ1-2): DSGVTQTPKHLITATGQRVTLRCSPRSGDLSVYWYQQSLDQGLQFLIQYYNGEERAKGNILERFSAQQFPDLHSELNLSSLELGDSALYFCASSVADRGVNYGYTFGSGTRLTVV.

Worth noting for this clone: A junction boundary mismatches the germline segment, possibly from a read error. The rearrangement joins TRBV7-9 to TRBJ1-1; D ambiguous. The germline V gene encodes CDR1 SEHNR and CDR2 FQNEAQ (reference sequence). The CDR3 length is 12 residues. The CDR3 loop reads CASIRANAEAFF. For the CDR3, the DNA is TGTGCCAGCATAAGGGCGAACGCTGAAGCTTTCTTT.

The CDR3 coding sequence is TGTGCCAGCAGCAAGACGGTTTACGGTAAAAGGACAGATACGCAGTATTTT. Translated, it gives CASSKTVYGKRTDTQYF. V gene TRBV7-2 combines with J gene TRBJ2-3; D remains unclear. Trimming stripped 5 bases from V and 3 bases from J, with 21 bases between. Looked up from germline, CDR1 is SGHTA and CDR2 is FQGNSA. CDR3 length equals 17 residues.

J is TRBJ2-1 and V is TRBV9; D could derive from TRBD1 or TRBD2 (7 bases each). Trimming removed 0 bases at V and 4 bases at J, with 29 bases between. Germline V gene sequence: CDR1 SGDLS, CDR2 YYNGEE. The CDR3 has 21 amino acids. CDR3: CASSVEEGAQTSNLIYNEQFF. In DNA, the CDR3 is TGTGCCAGCAGCGTAGAGGAGGGGGCCCAGACTAGCAACCTGATATACAATGAGCAGTTCTTC. Drawing the rest from reference TRBV9 and TRBJ2-1, the complete variable domain is DSGVTQTPKHLITATGQRVTLRCSPRSGDLSVYWYQQSLDQGLQFLIQYYNGEERAKGNILERFSAQQFPDLHSELNLSSLELGDSALYFCASSVEEGAQTSNLIYNEQFFGPGTRLTVL.